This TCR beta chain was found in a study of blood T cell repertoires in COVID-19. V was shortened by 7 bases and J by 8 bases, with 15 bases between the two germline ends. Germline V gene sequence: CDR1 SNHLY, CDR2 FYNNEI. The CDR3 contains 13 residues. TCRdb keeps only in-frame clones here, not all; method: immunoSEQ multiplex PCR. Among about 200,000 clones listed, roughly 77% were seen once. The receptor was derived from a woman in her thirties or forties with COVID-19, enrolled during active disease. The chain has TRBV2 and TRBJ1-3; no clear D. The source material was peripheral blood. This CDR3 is CASMAGAGDTIYF. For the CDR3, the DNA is TGTGCCAGCATGGCGGGAGCCGGGGACACCATATATTTT.